A selection of T cell receptor beta chains follows, all from one sample in a study of blood T cells in healthy people across ages. TCRdb re-called the 5' RACE reads through MiXCR, storing one row per CDR3 protein. The sample has about 640,000 distinct CDR3 sequences, approximately 50% seen once. The sequencing sample was made of blood. The receptors stem from a man aged 60 to 75 in good health. CDR3s include the opening cysteine and the closing phenylalanine or tryptophan. The order of the fields is CDR3 DNA, CDR3 protein, clone size, J gene, D gene, V gene. The D gene is left open where the match is weak. Where a row states a size, it is once, few, many or the class of an expanded clone; other rows omit it.

cdr3_nt: TGCGCCAGCAGCTTGGGGACAGATCGCGAGCAGTACTTC
cdr3_aa: CASSLGTDREQYF
clone_size: -
j_call: TRBJ2-7
d_call: -
v_call: TRBV5-1

cdr3_nt: TGTGCCAGCAGCTTACCCGGGGGTACGAACACTGAAGCTTTCTTT
cdr3_aa: CASSLPGGTNTEAFF
clone_size: once
j_call: TRBJ1-1
d_call: -
v_call: TRBV7-9

cdr3_nt: TGTGCCAGCAGCCCTAGGACAGGGAAAAGTGAAAAACTGTTTTTT
cdr3_aa: CASSPRTGKSEKLFF
clone_size: -
j_call: TRBJ1-4
d_call: TRBD1
v_call: TRBV7-2

cdr3_nt: TGTGCCAGCAGCTCACCTGTCTCGGGCCCCGGCTTGAAGAGAGAGACCCAGTACTTC
cdr3_aa: CASSSPVSGPGLKRETQYF
clone_size: few
j_call: TRBJ2-5
d_call: -
v_call: TRBV7-6

cdr3_nt: TGTGCCATCAATCAACAGATAAGCACAGATACGCAGTATTTT
cdr3_aa: CAINQQISTDTQYF
clone_size: -
j_call: TRBJ2-3
d_call: -
v_call: TRBV10-3

cdr3_nt: TGTGCCAGCAGCGGGACATTAAATTCACCCCTCCACTTT
cdr3_aa: CASSGTLNSPLHF
clone_size: -
j_call: TRBJ1-6
d_call: -
v_call: TRBV5-4

cdr3_nt: TGCGCCAGCAGCCTCTCGTGGCCGACAGGGTCGTCTGAAAAACTGTTTTTT
cdr3_aa: CASSLSWPTGSSEKLFF
clone_size: -
j_call: TRBJ1-4
d_call: TRBD1
v_call: TRBV4-1

cdr3_nt: TGCAGTGCTAGAGATCGGGGGTCTAGCGGGACGACCGGGGAGCTGTTTTTT
cdr3_aa: CSARDRGSSGTTGELFF
clone_size: once
j_call: TRBJ2-2
d_call: TRBD2
v_call: TRBV20-1

cdr3_nt: TGCGCCAGCAGCCAAGATAGCCCGGGAGGGAATAACATTCAGTACTTC
cdr3_aa: CASSQDSPGGNNIQYF
clone_size: many
j_call: TRBJ2-4
d_call: TRBD2
v_call: TRBV4-1

cdr3_nt: TGCAGTGCTAGGTTGAACCCCCAGGGCTACACCTTC
cdr3_aa: CSARLNPQGYTF
clone_size: -
j_call: TRBJ1-2
d_call: -
v_call: TRBV20-1

cdr3_nt: TGCGCCAGCAGCTTGACTTCGCGGGAGCTGTTTTTT
cdr3_aa: CASSLTSRELFF
clone_size: -
j_call: TRBJ2-2
d_call: -
v_call: TRBV5-1

cdr3_nt: TGCAGCGTTGATATGGACACTGAAGCTTTCTTT
cdr3_aa: CSVDMDTEAFF
clone_size: -
j_call: TRBJ1-1
d_call: -
v_call: TRBV29-1

cdr3_nt: TGTGCCAGCAGTGACCGGACAGGGTTAAGGACAGATACGCAGTATTTT
cdr3_aa: CASSDRTGLRTDTQYF
clone_size: -
j_call: TRBJ2-3
d_call: TRBD1
v_call: TRBV6-1

cdr3_nt: TGCAGTGCCAGCGCCGGGACAGGGAACGGCTACACCTTC
cdr3_aa: CSASAGTGNGYTF
clone_size: -
j_call: TRBJ1-2
d_call: TRBD1
v_call: TRBV20-1

cdr3_nt: TGTGCCAGCAGTCCCCGGGATTCGGGCGAGCAGTACTTC
cdr3_aa: CASSPRDSGEQYF
clone_size: -
j_call: TRBJ2-7
d_call: -
v_call: TRBV6-5

cdr3_nt: TGCAGTGCTAGTGGGGGGACAAAAGAGACCCAGTACTTC
cdr3_aa: CSASGGTKETQYF
clone_size: -
j_call: TRBJ2-5
d_call: -
v_call: TRBV20-1

cdr3_nt: TGCGCCAGCAGCTGGGGGGACTTCACCGGGGAGCTGTTTTTT
cdr3_aa: CASSWGDFTGELFF
clone_size: -
j_call: TRBJ2-2
d_call: -
v_call: TRBV5-1

cdr3_nt: TGTGCCAGCAGAACCTATTGGACAGTAGATAATTCACCCCTCCACTTT
cdr3_aa: CASRTYWTVDNSPLHF
clone_size: -
j_call: TRBJ1-6
d_call: -
v_call: TRBV6-2/TRBV6-3

cdr3_nt: TGTGCCAGCAGCTTAGTTACAGGAGCCACAGATACGCAGTATTTT
cdr3_aa: CASSLVTGATDTQYF
clone_size: -
j_call: TRBJ2-3
d_call: -
v_call: TRBV7-2

cdr3_nt: TGCGCCAGCGGGCGAAGGTATAGCGGAAACCAAGAGACCCAGTACTTC
cdr3_aa: CASGRRYSGNQETQYF
clone_size: -
j_call: TRBJ2-5
d_call: -
v_call: TRBV4-1

cdr3_nt: TGCAGTGCTAGCAGTCAGGCGCTTCGGGAGCAGTACTTC
cdr3_aa: CSASSQALREQYF
clone_size: few
j_call: TRBJ2-7
d_call: -
v_call: TRBV20-1

cdr3_nt: TGCGCCAGCAGCTTGGAATGGGGATTTGGCACAGATACGCAGTATTTT
cdr3_aa: CASSLEWGFGTDTQYF
clone_size: once
j_call: TRBJ2-3
d_call: -
v_call: TRBV5-1

cdr3_nt: TGTGCCATCATGCGTAGCGGGGGGGGATACAATGAGCAGTTCTTC
cdr3_aa: CAIMRSGGGYNEQFF
clone_size: few
j_call: TRBJ2-1
d_call: TRBD2
v_call: TRBV10-3

cdr3_nt: TGCAGTGCTAGTGCCTCCGGGACAGCCTCCTACGAGCAGTACTTC
cdr3_aa: CSASASGTASYEQYF
clone_size: few
j_call: TRBJ2-7
d_call: TRBD1
v_call: TRBV20-1

cdr3_nt: TGTGCCATCAGTGACAGGTGGGGGATCTACGAGCAGTACTTC
cdr3_aa: CAISDRWGIYEQYF
clone_size: -
j_call: TRBJ2-7
d_call: -
v_call: TRBV10-3

cdr3_nt: TGTGCCAGCAGCCCCAGAGAGCCAGGGGGGAACACTGAAGCTTTCTTT
cdr3_aa: CASSPREPGGNTEAFF
clone_size: few
j_call: TRBJ1-1
d_call: TRBD1
v_call: TRBV7-2

cdr3_nt: TGTGCCATCAGTGAGTACAGGCACGAGCAGTACTTC
cdr3_aa: CAISEYRHEQYF
clone_size: -
j_call: TRBJ2-7
d_call: -
v_call: TRBV10-3

cdr3_nt: TGTGCCAGCAGCCCCTGGACAGGGGAGTACGAGCAGTACTTC
cdr3_aa: CASSPWTGEYEQYF
clone_size: few
j_call: TRBJ2-7
d_call: TRBD1
v_call: TRBV12-3/TRBV12-4